In its sample, the clone carrying this T cell receptor (beta chain) was seen a few times. The source of the sample is a study of blood T cell repertoires in COVID-19. The overall study: From the United States, Italy and Spain came samples of acute and convalescent COVID-19. Sample material is recorded as cDNA or gDNA derived from T cells, B-cell-depleted T cells, or PBMCs.

Source study methods: Reference gene primer amplification yielded estimated nucleated cell counts. TCRdb's table, derived via immunoSEQ multiplex PCR, lists solely in-frame clones and lacks some. The V and J calls and the clone size are those of that table, but D and trimming were determined from the DNA. The table has about 81,000 clones, approximately 90% seen once; the top ten hold roughly 12%. The V gene's germline CDR1 is MGHRA and CDR2 YSYEKL. Trimming left V 6 bases short and J 8 bases short, with 22 bases between. The CDR3 is made up of 16 amino acids. Sequencing was carried out using peripheral blood. This receptor was identified in a man in his 70s with active or convalescent COVID-19. This sequence joins TRBV4-1 and TRBJ2-2; TRBD2 might be the D (6 bases). The CDR3 protein is CASRDRPMGGTGELFF. The CDR3 nucleotides read TGCGCCAGCAGGGACCGACCCATGGGAGGTACTGGGGAGCTGTTTTTT.